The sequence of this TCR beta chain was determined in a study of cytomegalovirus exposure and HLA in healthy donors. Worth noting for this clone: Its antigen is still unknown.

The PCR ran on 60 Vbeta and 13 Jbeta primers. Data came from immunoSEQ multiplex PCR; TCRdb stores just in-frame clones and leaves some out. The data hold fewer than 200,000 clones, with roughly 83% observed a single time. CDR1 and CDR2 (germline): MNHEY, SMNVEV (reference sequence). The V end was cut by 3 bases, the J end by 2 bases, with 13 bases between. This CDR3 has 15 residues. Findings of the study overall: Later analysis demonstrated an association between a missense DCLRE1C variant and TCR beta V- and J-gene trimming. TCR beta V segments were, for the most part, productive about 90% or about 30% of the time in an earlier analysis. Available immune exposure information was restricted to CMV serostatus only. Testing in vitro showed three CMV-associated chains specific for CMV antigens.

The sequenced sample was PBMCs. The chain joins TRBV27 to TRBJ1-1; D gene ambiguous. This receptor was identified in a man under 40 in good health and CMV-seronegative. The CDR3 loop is CASSFARELNTEAFF. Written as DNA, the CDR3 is TGTGCCAGCAGTTTTGCCCGGGAGCTCAACACTGAAGCTTTCTTT.